This TCR beta chain was documented in a study of T-cell memory formation after mild COVID-19. Across the whole study: TCR clusters mostly belonged to single donors.

Study observations and caveats: Pre-infection memory harbored some responding clones, suggesting cross-reactive memory joined.

Constant-segment primers and 5'RACE yielded cDNA libraries for TCR alpha and TCR beta, each carrying sample barcodes and UMIs. TCRdb used MiXCR to reprocess the 5' RACE reads, holding one entry per CDR3 protein. In the table there are around 12,000 distinct CDR3 sequences, more than 14% of which are singletons. This clonotype is large within its sample. Its antigen is currently unknown. The CDR3 extends over 13 amino acids. Per germline, CDR1 SGHDN and CDR2 FVKESK. V was cut by 6 bases and J by 6 bases, with 15 bases left in between. The sample comprised PBMCs or a T cell subset sorted from them (not recorded which). The rearrangement links TRBV14 to TRBJ2-7; a possible D gene is TRBD1 (6 bases). The source is a man younger than 35 who had mild COVID-19 (a few samples of this study predate the infection). Cell type and time point are not known. For the CDR3, the DNA is TGTGCCAGCAGTACGGACGTACAGGGCGAGCAGTACGTC. Protein: CASSTDVQGEQYV.